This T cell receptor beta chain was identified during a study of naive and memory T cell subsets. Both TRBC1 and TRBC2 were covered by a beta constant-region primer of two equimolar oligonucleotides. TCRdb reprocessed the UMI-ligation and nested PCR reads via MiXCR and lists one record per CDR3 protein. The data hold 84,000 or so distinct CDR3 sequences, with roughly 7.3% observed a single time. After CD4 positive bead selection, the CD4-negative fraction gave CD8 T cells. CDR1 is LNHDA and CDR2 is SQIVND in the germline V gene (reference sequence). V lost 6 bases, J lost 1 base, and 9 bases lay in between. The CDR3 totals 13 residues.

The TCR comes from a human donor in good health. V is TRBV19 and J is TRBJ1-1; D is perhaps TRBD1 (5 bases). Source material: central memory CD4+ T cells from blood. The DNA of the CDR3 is TGTGCCAGTAGCCCGGGACCGAACACTGAAGCTTTCTTT. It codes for CASSPGPNTEAFF. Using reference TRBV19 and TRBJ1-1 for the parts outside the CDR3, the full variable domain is DGGITQSPKYLFRKEGQNVTLSCEQNLNHDAMYWYRQDPGQGLRLIYYSQIVNDFQKGDIAEGYSVSREKKESFPLTVTSAQKNPTAFYLCASSPGPNTEAFFGQGTRLTVV.